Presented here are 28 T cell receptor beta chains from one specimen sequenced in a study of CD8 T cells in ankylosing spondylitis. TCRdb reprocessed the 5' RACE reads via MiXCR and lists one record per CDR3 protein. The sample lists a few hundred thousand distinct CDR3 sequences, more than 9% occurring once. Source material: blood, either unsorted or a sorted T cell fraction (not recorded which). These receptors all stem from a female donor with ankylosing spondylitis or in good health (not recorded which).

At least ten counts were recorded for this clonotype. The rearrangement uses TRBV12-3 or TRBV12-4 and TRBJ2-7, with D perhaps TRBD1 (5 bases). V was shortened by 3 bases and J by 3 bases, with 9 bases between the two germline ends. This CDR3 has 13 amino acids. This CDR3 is CASSFEQGYEQYF. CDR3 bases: TGTGCCAGCAGTTTCGAGCAGGGCTACGAGCAGTACTTC.

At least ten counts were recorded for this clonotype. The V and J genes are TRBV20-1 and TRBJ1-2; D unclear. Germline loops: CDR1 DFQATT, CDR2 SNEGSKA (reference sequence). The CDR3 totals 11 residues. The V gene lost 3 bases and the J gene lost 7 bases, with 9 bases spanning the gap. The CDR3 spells CSARGSSGYTF. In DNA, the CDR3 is TGCAGTGCTAGGGGTAGCAGTGGCTACACCTTC.

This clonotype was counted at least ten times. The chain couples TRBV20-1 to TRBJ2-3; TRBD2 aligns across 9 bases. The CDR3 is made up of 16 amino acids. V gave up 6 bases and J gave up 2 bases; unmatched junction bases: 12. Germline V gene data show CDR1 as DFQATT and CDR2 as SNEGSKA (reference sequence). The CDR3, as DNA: TGCAGTGCGGGTAGGACTAGCGCGTCCCCCACAGATACGCAGTATTTT. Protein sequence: CSAGRTSASPTDTQYF.

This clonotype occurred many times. The chain's CDR3 is CASSFDRSNQPQHF. The CDR3 nucleotides read TGTGCCAGCAGCTTTGACAGAAGCAATCAGCCCCAGCATTTT. The V and J genes are TRBV5-5 and TRBJ1-5, with D possibly TRBD1 on 5 matching bases. Trimming pared 2 bases from V and 1 base from J, leaving 7 bases between. This CDR3 has 14 amino acids. Germline V gives CDR1 SGHKS, CDR2 YYEKEE (reference sequence).

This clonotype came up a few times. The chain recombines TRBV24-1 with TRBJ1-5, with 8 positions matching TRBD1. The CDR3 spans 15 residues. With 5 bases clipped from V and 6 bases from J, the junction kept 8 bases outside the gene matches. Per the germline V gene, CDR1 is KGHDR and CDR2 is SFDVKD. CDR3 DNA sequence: TGTGCCACCAGTGCCGCTGGACAGGGAGGTCAGCCCCAGCATTTT. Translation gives CATSAAGQGGQPQHF.

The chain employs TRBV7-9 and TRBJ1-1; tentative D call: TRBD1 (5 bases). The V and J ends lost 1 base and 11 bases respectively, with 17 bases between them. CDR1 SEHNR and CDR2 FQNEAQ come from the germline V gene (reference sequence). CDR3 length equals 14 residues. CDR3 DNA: TGTGCCAGCAGCTTAGACCAATCTGGGGGGGAGGCTTTCTTT. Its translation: CASSLDQSGGEAFF.

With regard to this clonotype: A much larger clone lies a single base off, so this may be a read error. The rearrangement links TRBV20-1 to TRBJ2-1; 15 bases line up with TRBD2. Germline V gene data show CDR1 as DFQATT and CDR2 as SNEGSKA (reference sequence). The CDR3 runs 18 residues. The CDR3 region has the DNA TGCAGTGCTAGAGGTTTCGGGACTAGCGGGAGGAACCGGAATGAGCAGTTATTC. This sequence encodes CSARGFGTSGRNRNEQLF.

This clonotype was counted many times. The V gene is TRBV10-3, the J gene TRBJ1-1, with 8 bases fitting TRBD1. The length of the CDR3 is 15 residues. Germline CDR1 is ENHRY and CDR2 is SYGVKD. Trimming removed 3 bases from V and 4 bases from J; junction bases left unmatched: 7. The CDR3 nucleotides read TGTGCCATCAGTGACAACAGACAGGGGAGCACTGAAGCTTTCTTT. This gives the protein CAISDNRQGSTEAFF.

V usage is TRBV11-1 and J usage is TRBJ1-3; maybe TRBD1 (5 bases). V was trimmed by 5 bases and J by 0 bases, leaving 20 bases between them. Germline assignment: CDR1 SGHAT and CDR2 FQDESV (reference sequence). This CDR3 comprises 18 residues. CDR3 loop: CASSAASGTDGSGNTIYF. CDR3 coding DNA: TGTGCCAGCAGCGCGGCCAGCGGGACGGATGGCTCTGGAAACACCATATATTTT.

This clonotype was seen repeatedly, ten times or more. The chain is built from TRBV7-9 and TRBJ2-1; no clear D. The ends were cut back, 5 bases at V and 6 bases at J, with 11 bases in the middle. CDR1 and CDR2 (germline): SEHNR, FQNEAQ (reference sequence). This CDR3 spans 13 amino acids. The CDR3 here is CASSPEGANEQFF. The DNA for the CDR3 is TGTGCCAGCAGCCCCGAAGGTGCCAATGAGCAGTTCTTC.

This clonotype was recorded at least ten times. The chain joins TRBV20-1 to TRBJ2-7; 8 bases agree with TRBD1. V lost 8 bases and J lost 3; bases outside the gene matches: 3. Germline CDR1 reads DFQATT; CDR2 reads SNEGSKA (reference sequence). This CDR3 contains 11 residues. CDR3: CSLGQDYEQYF. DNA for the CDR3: TGCAGTCTGGGACAGGACTACGAGCAGTACTTC.

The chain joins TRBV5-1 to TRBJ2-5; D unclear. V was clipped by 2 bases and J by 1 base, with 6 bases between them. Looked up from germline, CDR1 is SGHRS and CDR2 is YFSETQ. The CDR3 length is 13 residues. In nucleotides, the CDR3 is TGCGCCAGCAGCTTACTATTCCAAGAGACCCAGTACTTC. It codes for CASSLLFQETQYF.

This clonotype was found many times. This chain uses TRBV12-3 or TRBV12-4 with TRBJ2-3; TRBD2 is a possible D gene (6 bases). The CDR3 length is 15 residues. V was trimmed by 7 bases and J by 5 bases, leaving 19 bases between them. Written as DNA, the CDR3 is TGTGCCAGCATACTGCGGGGCAGTGATAGAGATACGCAGTATTTT. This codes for CASILRGSDRDTQYF.

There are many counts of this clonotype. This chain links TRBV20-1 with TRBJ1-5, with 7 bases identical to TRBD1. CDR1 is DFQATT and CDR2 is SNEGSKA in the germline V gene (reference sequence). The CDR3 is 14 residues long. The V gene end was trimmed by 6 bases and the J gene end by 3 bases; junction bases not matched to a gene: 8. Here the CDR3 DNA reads TGCAGTGCAAAAGAGGGGGCAGTCAATCAGCCCCAGCATTTT. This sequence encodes CSAKEGAVNQPQHF.

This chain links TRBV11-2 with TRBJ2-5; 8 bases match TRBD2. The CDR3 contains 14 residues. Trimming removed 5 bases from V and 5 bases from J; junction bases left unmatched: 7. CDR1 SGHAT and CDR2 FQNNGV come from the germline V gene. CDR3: CASSASGRLETQYF. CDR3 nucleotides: TGTGCCAGCAGCGCCAGCGGGAGATTGGAGACCCAGTACTTC.

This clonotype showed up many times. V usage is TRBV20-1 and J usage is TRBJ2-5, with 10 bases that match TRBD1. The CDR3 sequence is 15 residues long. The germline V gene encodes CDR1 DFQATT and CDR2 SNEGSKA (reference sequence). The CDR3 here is CSHQKGTGVRETQYF. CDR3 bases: TGCAGCCACCAAAAGGGGACAGGGGTCCGGGAGACCCAGTACTTC.

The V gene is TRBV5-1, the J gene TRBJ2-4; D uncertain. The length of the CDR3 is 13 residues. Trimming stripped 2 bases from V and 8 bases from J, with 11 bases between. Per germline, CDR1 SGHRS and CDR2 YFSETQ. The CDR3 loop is CASSFSSLDIQYF. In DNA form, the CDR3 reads TGCGCCAGCAGCTTCTCTAGTTTGGACATTCAGTACTTC. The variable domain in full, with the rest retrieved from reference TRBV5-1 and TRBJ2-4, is KAGVTQTPRYLIKTRGQQVTLSCSPISGHRSVSWYQQTPGQGLQFLFEYFSETQRNKGNFPGRFSGRQFSNSRSEMNVSTLELGDSALYLCASSFSSLDIQYFGAGTRLSVL.

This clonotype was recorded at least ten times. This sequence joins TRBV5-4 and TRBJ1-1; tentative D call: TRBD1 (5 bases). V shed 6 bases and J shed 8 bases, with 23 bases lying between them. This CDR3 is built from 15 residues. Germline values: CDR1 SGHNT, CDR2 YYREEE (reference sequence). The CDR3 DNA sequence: TGTGCCAGCACCCCGGGGGGGATGGGTTCAATCGAAGCTTTCTTT. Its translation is CASTPGGMGSIEAFF.

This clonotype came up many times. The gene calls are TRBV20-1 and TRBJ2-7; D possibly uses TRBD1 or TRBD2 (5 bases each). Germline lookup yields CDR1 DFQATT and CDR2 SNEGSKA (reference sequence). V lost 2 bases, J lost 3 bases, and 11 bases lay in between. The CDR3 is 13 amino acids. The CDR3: CSARSGTHYEQYF. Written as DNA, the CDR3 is TGCAGTGCTAGATCGGGGACCCACTACGAGCAGTACTTC.

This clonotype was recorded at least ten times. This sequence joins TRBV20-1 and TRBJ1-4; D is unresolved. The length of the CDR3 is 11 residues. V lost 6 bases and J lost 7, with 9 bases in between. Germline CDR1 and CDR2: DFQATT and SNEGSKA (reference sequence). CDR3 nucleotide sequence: TGCAGTGCCGATAGAGGTGAAAAACTGTTTTTT. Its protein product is CSADRGEKLFF.

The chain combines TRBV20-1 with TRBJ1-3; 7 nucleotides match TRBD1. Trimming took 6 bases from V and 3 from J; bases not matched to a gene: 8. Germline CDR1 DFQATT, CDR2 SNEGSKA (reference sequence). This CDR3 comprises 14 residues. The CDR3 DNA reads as TGCAGTGCCAGAACCGGGACAGTTGGAAACACCATATATTTT. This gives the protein CSARTGTVGNTIYF.

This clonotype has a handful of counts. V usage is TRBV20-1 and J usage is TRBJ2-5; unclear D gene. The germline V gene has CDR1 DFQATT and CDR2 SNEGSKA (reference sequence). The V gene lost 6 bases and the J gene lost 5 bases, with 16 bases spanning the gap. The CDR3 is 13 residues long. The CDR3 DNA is TGCAGTGCGAAGGATCCCTTTGGGGAGACCCAGTACTTC. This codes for CSAKDPFGETQYF.

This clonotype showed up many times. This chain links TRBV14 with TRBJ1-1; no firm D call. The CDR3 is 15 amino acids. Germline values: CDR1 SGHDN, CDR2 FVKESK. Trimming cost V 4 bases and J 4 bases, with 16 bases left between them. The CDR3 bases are TGTGCCAGCAGCCGGGTTCGTGGGATGGGCACTGAAGCTTTCTTT. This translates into CASSRVRGMGTEAFF.

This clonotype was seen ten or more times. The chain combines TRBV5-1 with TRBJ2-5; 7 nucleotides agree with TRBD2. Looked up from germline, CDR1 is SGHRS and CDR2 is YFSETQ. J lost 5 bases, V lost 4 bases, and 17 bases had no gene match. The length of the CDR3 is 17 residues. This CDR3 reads CASSQVVGRIGTETQYF. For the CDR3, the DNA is TGCGCCAGCAGCCAAGTTGTCGGGAGGATAGGCACGGAGACCCAGTACTTC.

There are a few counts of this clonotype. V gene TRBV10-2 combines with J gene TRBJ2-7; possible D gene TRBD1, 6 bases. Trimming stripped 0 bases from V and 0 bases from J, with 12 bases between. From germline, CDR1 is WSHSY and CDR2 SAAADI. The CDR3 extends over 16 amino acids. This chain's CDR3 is CASSESAGVSSYEQYF. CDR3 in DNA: TGCGCCAGCAGTGAGTCTGCAGGGGTCTCCTCCTACGAGCAGTACTTC.

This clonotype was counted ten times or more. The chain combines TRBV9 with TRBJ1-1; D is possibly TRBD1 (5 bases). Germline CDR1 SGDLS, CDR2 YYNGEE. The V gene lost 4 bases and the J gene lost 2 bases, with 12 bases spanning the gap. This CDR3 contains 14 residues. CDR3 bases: TGTGCCAGCAGCCCGGTGGGGGGAAACACTGAAGCTTTCTTT. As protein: CASSPVGGNTEAFF.

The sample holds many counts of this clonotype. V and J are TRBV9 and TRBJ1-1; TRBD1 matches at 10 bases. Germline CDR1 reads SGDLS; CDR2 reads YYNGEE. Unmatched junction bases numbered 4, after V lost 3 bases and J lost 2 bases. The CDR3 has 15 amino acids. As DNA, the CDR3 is TGTGCCAGCAGCGCCCGGGACAGGGGCAACACTGAAGCTTTCTTT. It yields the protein CASSARDRGNTEAFF.

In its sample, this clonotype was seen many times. As DNA, the CDR3 is TGTGCCAGCAGTGGACAGCAAAATCAGCCCCAGCATTTT. This codes for CASSGQQNQPQHF. V and J are TRBV6-1 and TRBJ1-5; possibly TRBD1 for D (5 bases). Trimming stripped 4 bases from V and 4 bases from J, with 8 bases between. This CDR3 region has 13 residues. The germline gives CDR1 MNHNS, CDR2 SASEGT.